The next 16 T cell receptor beta chains were all read from a single sample in a study of blood T cell repertoires in COVID-19 (dated by TCRdb to between 2020 and 2021). To prepare the library, the immunoSEQ multiplex PCR assay was applied. In TCRdb, the immuneACCESS table is reduced to in-frame sequences with V and J assigned. These tables do not hold every clone; where another copy was compared, an unresolved V gene accounts for under half, and the others remain unexplained. For this sample there are over 90,000 clones; roughly 79% appear just once. The ten most abundant clones make up roughly 4.8% of the sample. The sequencing input was peripheral blood. All receptors derive from a man older than 75 with COVID-19, enrolled during active disease.

This clone was seen a single time. This rearrangement joins TRBV5-1 to TRBJ2-6; TRBD1 aligns across 9 bases. With 3 bases clipped from V and 0 bases from J, the junction kept 4 bases outside the gene matches. The length of the CDR3 is 17 residues. Per germline, CDR1 SGHRS and CDR2 YFSETQ. The CDR3 nucleotides are TGCGCCAGCAGCTCCGGGACAGGGTCCTCTGGGGCCAACGTCCTGACTTTC. Its protein is CASSSGTGSSGANVLTF.

The chain is built from TRBV7-9 and TRBJ2-3; 11 bases match TRBD2. Trimming at V came to 0 bases and at J to 5 bases, leaving 4 bases not matched to a gene. This CDR3 region has 16 residues. Germline loops: CDR1 SEHNR, CDR2 FQNEAQ (reference sequence). In DNA, the CDR3 is TGTGCCAGCAGCTTAGCGCTGACTAGCGGGAAAGATACGCAGTATTTT. Translation: CASSLALTSGKDTQYF.

The rearrangement links TRBV10-2 to TRBJ1-4; TRBD1 is a possible D gene (5 bases). Trimming pared 0 bases from V and 7 bases from J, leaving 18 bases between. The length of the CDR3 is 17 residues. Germline V gene data show CDR1 as WSHSY and CDR2 as SAAADI. The DNA of the CDR3 is TGCGCCAGCAGTGAGTCAGATTCGGGGGTTGTCGGTGAAAAACTGTTTTTT. This codes for CASSESDSGVVGEKLFF.

Turning to this clone: This same CDR3 is encoded by further DNA sequences in the sample. This chain connects TRBV5-4 to TRBJ1-2, with D unclear. This CDR3 is 14 amino acids long. CDR1 is SGHNT, CDR2 YYREEE, per germline (reference sequence). The V end lost 0 bases, the J end lost 0 bases, and 6 bases lay between the germline ends. CDR3 DNA sequence: TGTGCCAGCAGCTTGGTCGGAGCTAACTATGGCTACACCTTC. Its translation: CASSLVGANYGYTF.

The genes are TRBV7-8 and TRBJ1-6; TRBD1 agrees at 7 bases. Germline-derived CDR1 and CDR2 are SGHVS and FQNEAQ. This CDR3 is 15 amino acids long. The V gene end was trimmed by 6 bases and the J gene end by 8 bases; junction bases not matched to a gene: 10. This CDR3 reads CASSSGGQSYSPLHF. CDR3 sequence (DNA): TGTGCCAGCAGTTCAGGGGGACAGTCGTATTCACCCCTCCACTTT.

In this sample, this clone turned up a few times. The rearrangement uses TRBV19 and TRBJ2-1; the match to TRBD1 covers 9 bases. The V and J ends lost 4 bases and 3 bases, in that order; junction bases with no gene match: 19. CDR1 and CDR2 (germline): LNHDA, SQIVND (reference sequence). The length of the CDR3 is 20 residues. Here the CDR3 reads CASSKAGTGMVGGNYNEQFF. CDR3 sequence (DNA): TGTGCCAGTAGTAAAGCCGGGACAGGGATGGTGGGGGGCAACTACAATGAGCAGTTCTTC.

J is TRBJ2-7 and V is TRBV29-1, with TRBD1 matching over 8 bases. Trimming at V came to 5 bases and at J to 3 bases, leaving 9 bases not matched to a gene. This CDR3 has 14 amino acids. Germline V gives CDR1 SQVTM, CDR2 ANQGSEA. The DNA of the CDR3 is TGCAGCGTTACAATGGACAGGGTCCACTACGAGCAGTACTTC. It yields the protein CSVTMDRVHYEQYF.

V is TRBV3-1 (or the pseudogene TRBV3-2) and J is TRBJ2-5; a possible D gene is TRBD1 (5 bases). CDR1 and CDR2 (germline): LGHDT, YNNKEL (reference sequence). V was trimmed by 1 base and J by 2 bases, leaving 11 bases between them. CDR3 size: 15 residues. The CDR3 reads CASSQGWGGQETQYF. The CDR3 DNA reads TGTGCCAGCAGCCAAGGCTGGGGCGGTCAAGAGACCCAGTACTTC.

The DNA of the CDR3 is TGCAGTGCTAGTAGGGGGAGTTCGGGCAATGAGCAGTTCTTC. This gives the protein CSASRGSSGNEQFF. The chain links TRBV20-1 to TRBJ2-1, with a weak D call TRBD1 (6 bases). CDR1 DFQATT and CDR2 SNEGSKA come from the germline V gene (reference sequence). Trimming removed 3 bases at V and 6 bases at J, with 15 bases between. The CDR3 contains 14 residues.

V usage is TRBV11-1 and J usage is TRBJ2-1; 7 nucleotides line up with TRBD2. The CDR3 length is 16 residues. The V gene's germline CDR1 is SGHAT and CDR2 FQDESV (reference sequence). V shed 5 bases and J 4 bases; nucleotides not matched to a gene: 11. CDR3 in amino acids: CASSTRWGGSYNEQFF. CDR3 nucleotide sequence: TGTGCCAGCAGCACCCGTTGGGGGGGGTCATACAATGAGCAGTTCTTC.

The gene calls are TRBV9 and TRBJ2-2; D is undetermined. The CDR3 is made up of 15 amino acids. In germline, CDR1 is SGDLS, CDR2 YYNGEE. The V end was cut by 3 bases, the J end by 4 bases, with 13 bases between. The CDR3 region is CASSAHRRSTGELFF. The CDR3 nucleotides read TGTGCCAGCAGCGCCCATAGGAGATCCACCGGGGAGCTGTTTTTT.

The chain combines TRBV7-2 with TRBJ1-2; 7 positions match TRBD1. The CDR3 has 14 amino acids. Germline lookup yields CDR1 SGHTA and CDR2 FQGNSA. Trimming took 2 bases from V and 4 from J; bases not matched to a gene: 4. This CDR3 reads CASSLMGQPYGYTF. The CDR3 DNA is TGTGCCAGCAGCTTAATGGGACAGCCCTATGGCTACACCTTC.

In regard to this clone: Because the CDR3's place on the DNA is in doubt, the DNA is left out and the CDR3 is given as listed by TCRdb. The chain links TRBV21-1 to TRBJ1-2; the table's TRBD1 call for D was not verified on the DNA. TRBV21-1 is listed as a pseudogene. The CDR3 region is 16 residues in length, termini included. The CDR3 protein is CASRSRFGQGIVGYTF.

J is TRBJ1-1 and V is TRBV3-1 (or the pseudogene TRBV3-2); 8 positions match TRBD1. CDR1 LGHDT and CDR2 YNNKEL come from the germline V gene (reference sequence). The CDR3 spans 11 residues. The ends lost 8 bases at V and 11 bases at J; junction bases unmatched: 7. CDR3 DNA: TGTGCCAGCGGGACAGGAGTGGGGGCTTTCTTT. Amino acids: CASGTGVGAFF.

The chain joins TRBV4-3 to TRBJ2-5; TRBD2 might be the D (5 bases). Per germline, CDR1 LGHNA and CDR2 YSLEER. With 1 base removed from V and 2 bases from J, the gap between germline ends came to 11 bases. The CDR3 covers 15 residues. CDR3 region: CASSQGLGGQETQYF. CDR3 sequence (DNA): TGCGCCAGCAGCCAAGGCCTTGGAGGACAAGAGACCCAGTACTTC.

The rearrangement joins TRBV5-4 to TRBJ1-1, with 7 nucleotides matching TRBD1. The CDR3 loop spans 14 amino acids. The V gene end was trimmed by 0 bases and the J gene end by 5 bases; junction bases not matched to a gene: 4. The germline V gene has CDR1 SGHNT and CDR2 YYREEE (reference sequence). CDR3 bases: TGTGCCAGCAGCTTGGAAGGGGGCAGGACTGAAGCTTTCTTT. Translated: CASSLEGGRTEAFF.